The 3 T cell receptor beta chains presented below share a single source sample, sequenced in a study of response to subunit inactivated influenza vaccine. TCRdb reprocessed the RT-PCR reads with MiXCR, giving one entry per CDR3 protein. This sample has about 800,000 distinct CDR3 sequences, with around 20% found just once. Source: PBMCs from blood, taken less than 6 days after vaccination. The source of these receptors is a middle-aged man who received an inactivated influenza vaccine.

This clonotype was detected once. The rearrangement joins TRBV15 to TRBJ2-5; TRBD2 might be the D (5 bases). Looked up from germline, CDR1 is LNHNV and CDR2 is YYDKDF (reference sequence). Trimming left V 5 bases short and J 1 base short, with 8 bases between. The CDR3 totals 13 residues. CDR3 bases: TGTGCCACCAGCCGGAGGATCCAAGAGACCCAGTACTTC. This codes for CATSRRIQETQYF.

This clonotype was counted a single time. This chain joins TRBV12-3 or TRBV12-4 and TRBJ2-7, with D possibly matching TRBD1 (6 bases). The V and J ends lost 2 bases and 5 bases respectively, with 13 bases between them. CDR3 length: 14 amino acids. CDR3 sequence reads: CASSLLGDTDEQYF. For the CDR3, the DNA is TGTGCCAGCAGTTTACTTGGGGACACCGACGAGCAGTACTTC.

This clonotype has more than one count but fewer than ten. The J gene is TRBJ2-7, the V gene TRBV29-1, with 8 bases aligning to TRBD2. The CDR3 extends over 13 amino acids. The germline gives CDR1 SQVTM, CDR2 ANQGSEA. Losses at the gene ends were 3 bases for V and 6 bases for J; bases not matched to a gene: 7. This CDR3 reads CSVDVAGKGEQYF. CDR3 DNA: TGCAGCGTTGACGTAGCGGGAAAGGGCGAGCAGTACTTC.